These 23 T cell receptor beta chains were all obtained from the same sample, sequenced in a study of T cell changes during pregnancy in multiple sclerosis. Measured with immunoSEQ multiplex PCR; TCRdb has only the in-frame clones, and not every one. The sample lists about 77,000 clones, over 75% seen once, with 1.9% in the top ten. The specimen comprised peripheral blood, sampled before pregnancy. The receptors stem from a female donor with multiple sclerosis, enrolled in a pregnancy study.

The V call is TRBV6-6, the J call TRBJ1-5; D is possibly TRBD1 (5 bases). CDR3 size: 12 residues. Trimming shortened V by 11 bases and J by 1 base, and 9 bases separated the two germline ends. Per the germline V gene, CDR1 is MNHNY and CDR2 is SVGAGI (reference sequence). As DNA, the CDR3 is TGTGCCGGGGGGGTAAGCAATCAGCCCCAGCATTTT. Its protein product is CAGGVSNQPQHF.

This clone was recorded a few times. V usage is TRBV27 and J usage is TRBJ1-6; no reliable D call. Germline-derived CDR1 and CDR2 are MNHEY and SMNVEV (reference sequence). V was trimmed by 6 bases and J by 6 bases, leaving 12 bases between them. This CDR3 contains 14 residues. The CDR3 region has the DNA TGTGCCAGCAGCTTCCAAGGAGGTAATTCACCCCTCCACTTT. Amino acid sequence: CASSFQGGNSPLHF.

CDR3 bases: TGTGCCAGCAGTTTACTAGCGGTAGACACAGATACGCAGTATTTT. The encoded protein is CASSLLAVDTDTQYF. This sequence joins TRBV27 and TRBJ2-3, with 7 bases matching TRBD2. Germline V CDR1 and CDR2: MNHEY, SMNVEV (reference sequence). The CDR3 length is 15 residues. The V and J ends lost 2 bases and 2 bases, in that order; junction bases with no gene match: 4.

J is TRBJ2-7 and V is TRBV5-1; TRBD2 matches 9 bases. The CDR3 is 15 amino acids. Germline V gives CDR1 SGHRS, CDR2 YFSETQ. With V trimmed by 1 base and J by 3 bases, 5 bases remained unmatched. CDR3 nucleotide sequence: TGCGCCAGCAGCTTGAGGCTAGCGGGGTTCTACGAGCAGTACTTC. This gives the protein CASSLRLAGFYEQYF.

The CDR3 is CASGKTGLNYGYTF. The CDR3 nucleotides read TGTGCCAGCGGAAAGACAGGGCTTAACTATGGCTACACCTTC. The rearrangement joins TRBV27 to TRBJ1-2; 7 bases fit TRBD1. The CDR3 consists of 14 residues. CDR1 is MNHEY and CDR2 is SMNVEV in the germline V gene (reference sequence). V shed 8 bases, J shed 1 base, and the junction held 7 bases outside the gene matches.

This clone occurred once. The rearrangement links TRBV18 to TRBJ2-5; TRBD2 aligns across 9 bases. The length of the CDR3 is 15 residues. Germline CDR1 and CDR2: KGHSH and LQKENI. V gave up 6 bases and J gave up 4 bases; unmatched junction bases: 9. CDR3 residues: CASSPPSGGRETQYF. The DNA for the CDR3 is TGTGCCAGCTCCCCCCCAAGCGGGGGGCGAGAGACCCAGTACTTC.

This chain connects TRBV19 to TRBJ1-1, with 7 bases aligning to TRBD1. The CDR3 has 15 residues. Unmatched junction bases numbered 6, after V lost 4 bases and J lost 1 base. Germline V gives CDR1 LNHDA, CDR2 SQIVND (reference sequence). CDR3 loop: CASSKPRQGNTEAFF. The CDR3 DNA follows: TGTGCCAGTAGTAAGCCCCGACAGGGGAACACTGAAGCTTTCTTT.

The CDR3 nucleotides read TGTGCCAGCAGTGAATCGCAGGGGGACACTGAAGCTTTCTTT. Protein: CASSESQGDTEAFF. The gene calls are TRBV6-4 and TRBJ1-1, with 7 bases aligning to TRBD1. Germline assignment: CDR1 MRHNA and CDR2 SNTAGT. V lost 3 bases and J lost 3; bases outside the gene matches: 4. This CDR3 is built from 14 residues.

This clone has a single count. This chain links TRBV7-9 with TRBJ2-1; 15 bases agree with TRBD2. The germline V gene has CDR1 SEHNR and CDR2 FQNEAQ (reference sequence). This CDR3 has 17 residues. The V gene end was trimmed by 5 bases and the J gene end by 8 bases; junction bases not matched to a gene: 10. The CDR3 here is CASSRPGTSGGHYEQFF. The CDR3 DNA reads TGTGCCAGCAGCCGTCCCGGGACTAGCGGGGGGCACTATGAGCAGTTCTTC.

The rearrangement joins TRBV27 to TRBJ2-7, with 9 bases fitting TRBD1. Unmatched junction bases numbered 11, after V lost 3 bases and J lost 5 bases. Per germline, CDR1 MNHEY and CDR2 SMNVEV (reference sequence). The length of the CDR3 is 16 residues. This CDR3 is CASSFSPGQGWHEQYF. In DNA, the CDR3 is TGTGCCAGCAGTTTCTCTCCGGGACAGGGATGGCACGAGCAGTACTTC.

V gene TRBV4-3 combines with J gene TRBJ2-3; 10 bases are shared with TRBD2. Per the germline V gene, CDR1 is LGHNA and CDR2 is YSLEER. Trimming removed 4 bases from V and 1 base from J; junction bases left unmatched: 17. This CDR3 comprises 20 residues. CDR3 coding DNA: TGCGCCAGCAGCCCGAGGACTAGCGGAGAATCATACCTTGGCACAGATACGCAGTATTTT. It encodes CASSPRTSGESYLGTDTQYF.

V usage is TRBV30 and J usage is TRBJ1-6; 9 bases fit TRBD1. V lost 2 bases, J lost 10 bases, and 9 bases stayed unmatched. Germline V gene sequence: CDR1 GTSNPN, CDR2 SVGIG (reference sequence). The CDR3 consists of 15 residues. The CDR3 protein is CAWSYGDRVYSPLHF. The CDR3 region has the DNA TGTGCCTGGAGTTATGGGGACAGGGTATACTCACCCCTCCACTTT.

The chain uses TRBV4-3 and TRBJ2-5; maybe TRBD1 (5 bases). The CDR3 has 13 amino acids. Germline V gives CDR1 LGHNA, CDR2 YSLEER. Between the trimmed V and J ends, which lost 0 bases and 5 bases, there was a span of 7 bases. CDR3 amino acids: CASSQDKGETQYF. DNA for the CDR3: TGCGCCAGCAGCCAAGATAAGGGGGAGACCCAGTACTTC.

This chain uses TRBV19 with TRBJ1-1; TRBD1 is a possible D gene (6 bases). CDR1 and CDR2 (germline): LNHDA, SQIVND (reference sequence). V shed 6 bases and J shed 4 bases, with 15 bases lying between them. The CDR3 covers 14 residues. CDR3 in DNA: TGTGCCAGTAGCCTGGGGGCGGTCGGCACTGAAGCTTTCTTT. Protein sequence: CASSLGAVGTEAFF.

V usage is TRBV30 and J usage is TRBJ2-7; TRBD1 aligns across 9 bases. The CDR3 runs 14 residues. Germline assignment: CDR1 GTSNPN and CDR2 SVGIG (reference sequence). After removal of 0 bases from V and 7 bases from J, the junction contained 7 bases not matched to a gene. As DNA, the CDR3 is TGTGCCTGGAGTGTGGGGACAGGGTTAAGGGAGCAGTACTTC. The encoded protein is CAWSVGTGLREQYF. The entire variable domain, with the rest obtained from reference TRBV30 and TRBJ2-7, is as follows: SQTIHQWPATLVQPVGSPLSLECTVEGTSNPNLYWYRQAAGRGLQLLFYSVGIGQISSEVPQNLSASRPQDRQFILSSKKLLLSDSGFYLCAWSVGTGLREQYFGPGTRLTVT.

The CDR3 DNA reads TGTGCCAGCAGCGGCGACAGGGGGCACTACGAGCAGTACTTC. It yields the protein CASSGDRGHYEQYF. V and J are TRBV9 and TRBJ2-7; 10 positions match TRBD1. This CDR3 has 14 amino acids. Per germline, CDR1 SGDLS and CDR2 YYNGEE. Losses at the gene ends were 3 bases for V and 3 bases for J; bases not matched to a gene: 3.

This chain uses TRBV27 with TRBJ2-3; D unclear. The V and J ends lost 7 bases and 0 bases respectively, with 11 bases between them. The CDR3 runs to 14 residues. Germline CDR1 MNHEY, CDR2 SMNVEV (reference sequence). The chain's CDR3 is CASKTAESTDTQYF. CDR3 in DNA: TGTGCCAGCAAAACCGCGGAAAGCACAGATACGCAGTATTTT.

The chain has TRBV5-1 and TRBJ2-5, with 7 bases aligning to TRBD2. The ends lost 4 bases at V and 5 bases at J; junction bases unmatched: 5. The CDR3 sequence is 13 residues long. In germline, CDR1 is SGHRS, CDR2 YFSETQ. The CDR3 here is CASSEDGGETQYF. DNA of the CDR3: TGCGCCAGCAGCGAGGACGGGGGGGAGACCCAGTACTTC.

The chain employs TRBV6-1 and TRBJ2-3; TRBD2 matches 10 bases. Germline trimming cut 8 bases from V and 3 bases from J; bases unmatched to any gene: 8. CDR1 is MNHNS, CDR2 SASEGT, per germline. The CDR3 extends over 15 amino acids. Here the CDR3 reads CASGQRGGPTDTQYF. CDR3 coding DNA: TGTGCCAGCGGCCAGCGGGGGGGCCCAACAGATACGCAGTATTTT.

This clone was picked up one time. V gene TRBV7-3 combines with J gene TRBJ2-1, with a possible D match to TRBD2 (6 bases). Trimming removed 5 bases from V and 12 bases from J, with 20 bases in between. The CDR3 spans 14 residues. Germline CDR1 is SGHTA and CDR2 is FQGTGA. The chain's CDR3 is CASSPLGSGDGQFF. CDR3 bases: TGTGCCAGCAGCCCCCTCGGGAGTGGGGATGGGCAGTTCTTC.

This clone was recorded a few times. This chain joins TRBV30 and TRBJ1-5, with 7 bases aligning to TRBD1. The length of the CDR3 is 13 residues. The germline V gene has CDR1 GTSNPN and CDR2 SVGIG (reference sequence). V lost 2 bases, J lost 7 bases, and 5 bases stayed unmatched. CDR3 coding DNA: TGTGCCTGGAGTCCCGACAGGGACCAGCCCCAGCATTTT. It encodes CAWSPDRDQPQHF.

The chain links TRBV5-1 to TRBJ1-3; weak D call: TRBD1 (6 bases). The CDR3 is made up of 16 amino acids. Trimming shortened V by 2 bases and J by 4 bases, and 16 bases separated the two germline ends. Per the germline V gene, CDR1 is SGHRS and CDR2 is YFSETQ. Here the CDR3 reads CASSFGQHGTGNTIYF. The DNA of the CDR3 is TGCGCCAGCAGCTTCGGACAGCATGGCACCGGAAACACCATATATTTT.

V gene TRBV6-1 combines with J gene TRBJ2-5; 10 bases line up with TRBD2. Germline CDR1 and CDR2: MNHNS and SASEGT. This CDR3 has 15 residues. Trimming removed 7 bases from V and 5 bases from J; junction bases left unmatched: 10. As DNA, the CDR3 is TGTGCCAGCAAACTGATGGGACTAGCGTTGGAGACCCAGTACTTC. As protein: CASKLMGLALETQYF.